What follows describes a single T cell receptor (beta chain). Its antigen is not identified. The protocol was immunoSEQ multiplex PCR, while the TCRdb copy is restricted to in-frame clones and leaves out a portion. The profile shows about 97,000 clones, approximately 89% of them singletons. The data were obtained in a study of identifying expanded T cells in peripheral blood. Germline V gives CDR1 MNHNY, CDR2 SVGAGI (reference sequence). V shed 4 bases and J 7 bases; nucleotides not matched to a gene: 2. The CDR3 has 13 residues. Study conclusions and caveats: Variance in clone template counts between approximately 2-week samples significantly increased with total template count across all healthy donors. Over approximately two and four weeks, about 15 and 18 clones changed, versus roughly 1.1 between replicates.

During the collection period, no donor immune events like infections were recorded. The chain employs TRBV6-6 and TRBJ2-7, with 12 nucleotides matching TRBD1. The specimen was blood. The clonotype was recovered from a person between 18 and 69 years old in good health. The CDR3 nucleotides read TGTGCCAGCAGTTGGGACAGGGGGCAAGAGCAGTACTTC. It specifies CASSWDRGQEQYF.